Listed here are 27 T cell receptor beta chains from one sample, sequenced in a study of CD8 T cells in Susac syndrome. Reverse transcription used about 0.5 to 1 ug RNA and random hexamers. MiXCR, run by TCRdb on the immunoSEQ multiplex PCR reads, gives a single entry per CDR3 protein. The sample carries some 200,000 distinct CDR3 sequences, approximately 95% recorded once. Sequenced sample: CD4+ T cells from PBMCs. The receptors were gathered from a human donor in good health.

V and J are TRBV4-1 and TRBJ2-5; D is uncertain. Per the germline V gene, CDR1 is MGHRA and CDR2 is YSYEKL. There are 15 residues in the CDR3. Between the trimmed V and J ends, which lost 3 bases and 7 bases, there was a span of 18 bases. CDR3 region: CASSQDGPSPGTQYF. The CDR3, as DNA: TGCGCCAGCAGCCAGGACGGTCCCTCCCCTGGGACCCAGTACTTC.

The V gene is TRBV20-1, the J gene TRBJ2-7; TRBD2 might be the D (6 bases). CDR1 DFQATT and CDR2 SNEGSKA come from the germline V gene (reference sequence). The CDR3 length is 14 residues. The V end was cut by 2 bases, the J end by 3 bases, with 14 bases between. Written as DNA, the CDR3 is TGCAGTGCTAGAAGACGGGAGAATAGCTACGAGCAGTACTTC. Translating gives CSARRRENSYEQYF.

The chain links TRBV30 to TRBJ1-5; D is unclear. This CDR3 is built from 15 residues. V was cut by 0 bases and J by 5 bases, with 14 bases left in between. The germline gives CDR1 GTSNPN, CDR2 SVGIG (reference sequence). The CDR3 here is CAWSVRGRPDQPQHF. The CDR3 coding sequence is TGTGCCTGGAGTGTACGAGGCAGACCTGATCAGCCCCAGCATTTT.

This clonotype was observed a single time. CDR3 amino acids: CASSLIPQETQYF. The DNA for the CDR3 is TGCGCCAGCAGCTTGATCCCGCAAGAGACCCAGTACTTC. This chain connects TRBV5-1 to TRBJ2-5; D is unclear. The ends were cut back, 1 base at V and 2 bases at J, with 6 bases in the middle. CDR1 SGHRS and CDR2 YFSETQ come from the germline V gene. The CDR3 loop spans 13 amino acids.

The chain combines TRBV2 with TRBJ2-1, with D uncertain. CDR1 and CDR2 (germline): SNHLY, FYNNEI. V was pared by 5 bases and J by 3 bases, with 11 bases between. CDR3 size: 14 residues. CDR3 sequence reads: CASSRQSSYNEQFF. The CDR3 DNA sequence: TGTGCCAGCAGTCGGCAGTCTAGCTACAATGAGCAGTTCTTC.

This clonotype appeared a single time. CDR3 in amino acids: CASTSGTTAYEQYF. Here the CDR3 DNA reads TGTGCCAGCACCTCCGGGACAACAGCCTACGAGCAGTACTTC. The chain links TRBV12-3 or TRBV12-4 to TRBJ2-7, with D perhaps matching TRBD1 (6 bases). The CDR3 covers 14 residues. V was clipped by 7 bases and J by 2 bases, with 15 bases between them.

This chain links TRBV28 with TRBJ1-1, with 11 bases that match TRBD1. Germline V gene lookup returns CDR1 MDHEN and CDR2 SYDVKM. V was clipped by 5 bases and J by 4 bases; unmatched bases: 6. CDR3 length: 15 residues. CDR3 sequence: CASSPGDRGGTEAFF. The CDR3 DNA follows: TGTGCCAGCAGTCCAGGGGACAGGGGGGGCACTGAAGCTTTCTTT. Full variable domain (outside the CDR3, taken from reference TRBV28 and TRBJ1-1): DVKVTQSSRYLVKRTGEKVFLECVQDMDHENMFWYRQDPGLGLRLIYFSYDVKMKEKGDIPEGYSVSREKKERFSLILESASTNQTSMYLCASSPGDRGGTEAFFGQGTRLTVV.

The chain links TRBV12-3 or TRBV12-4 to TRBJ1-2; D unresolved. CDR3 length equals 13 residues. V was shortened by 3 bases and J by 4 bases, with 9 bases between the two germline ends. The chain's CDR3 is CASSFQKSYGYTF. The CDR3 bases are TGTGCCAGCAGTTTCCAGAAGTCCTATGGCTACACCTTC.

The gene calls are TRBV14 and TRBJ2-5; D may be TRBD2 (5 bases). Trimming cost V 2 bases and J 2 bases, with 6 bases left between them. Per the germline V gene, CDR1 is SGHDN and CDR2 is FVKESK. The CDR3 extends over 13 amino acids. The CDR3 reads CASSQLAQETQYF. The CDR3 DNA reads as TGTGCCAGCAGCCAACTAGCACAAGAGACCCAGTACTTC.

The V call is TRBV2, the J call TRBJ2-5; TRBD2 agrees at 10 bases. V was clipped by 1 base and J by 5 bases; unmatched bases: 10. The germline V gene has CDR1 SNHLY and CDR2 FYNNEI. This CDR3 contains 17 residues. The CDR3 nucleotides read TGTGCCAGCAGTGAAGGGACTAGCGGAGCGAGGGGGGAGACCCAGTACTTC. Translation gives CASSEGTSGARGETQYF.

The chain uses TRBV27 and TRBJ1-4; no clear D. Trimming pared 11 bases from V and 4 bases from J, leaving 8 bases between. Germline V gene data show CDR1 as MNHEY and CDR2 as SMNVEV (reference sequence). CDR3 length: 11 residues. CDR3: CASGLNEKLFF. The CDR3 nucleotides are TGTGCCTCCGGACTTAATGAAAAACTGTTTTTT.

The chain joins TRBV29-1 to TRBJ1-1; D is possibly TRBD1 (6 bases). Looked up from germline, CDR1 is SQVTM and CDR2 is ANQGSEA. The CDR3 has 13 amino acids. V was pared by 4 bases and J by 4 bases, with 13 bases between. CDR3 DNA sequence: TGCAGCGTTGCGGAGGGAGGGGGCACTGAAGCTTTCTTT. This encodes CSVAEGGGTEAFF.

The chain has TRBV4-3 and TRBJ2-7, with 10 positions matching TRBD2. CDR3 length: 15 amino acids. J lost 5 bases, V lost 0 bases, and 4 bases had no gene match. Germline CDR1 LGHNA, CDR2 YSLEER. The CDR3 DNA reads as TGCGCCAGCAGCCAAGATACCAGCGGGAGGGACGAGCAGTACTTC. This translates into CASSQDTSGRDEQYF.

The chain is built from TRBV30 and TRBJ2-7; TRBD1 is a possible D gene (7 bases). Trimming cost V 1 base and J 7 bases, with 11 bases left between them. From germline, CDR1 is GTSNPN and CDR2 SVGIG (reference sequence). CDR3 length equals 12 residues. CDR3 in DNA: TGTGCCTGGAGTGAACAGGGGAGGGAGCAGTACTTC. It is translated as CAWSEQGREQYF.

The gene calls are TRBV30 and TRBJ2-7, with 9 bases aligning to TRBD2. The germline CDR1 and CDR2 sequences are GTSNPN and SVGIG (reference sequence). The CDR3 has 15 amino acids. Losses at the gene ends were 3 bases for V and 1 base for J; bases not matched to a gene: 7. The CDR3 protein is CAWRKREAPSYEQYF. The CDR3, as DNA: TGTGCCTGGAGGAAGCGGGAGGCCCCATCCTACGAGCAGTACTTC.

This rearrangement joins TRBV9 to TRBJ1-2; no definite D call. The CDR3 loop spans 12 amino acids. Trimming removed 2 bases at V and 6 bases at J, with 8 bases between. CDR1 SGDLS and CDR2 YYNGEE come from the germline V gene. The DNA for the CDR3 is TGTGCCAGCAGCGTCCTCTCGAATGGCTACACCTTC. This gives the protein CASSVLSNGYTF.

The table lists this clonotype with a count of one. This rearrangement joins TRBV28 to TRBJ2-7; 8 bases are a match to TRBD1. J lost 6 bases, V lost 4 bases, and 11 bases had no gene match. The germline V gene encodes CDR1 MDHEN and CDR2 SYDVKM. This CDR3 region has 15 residues. CDR3 residues: CASSSPPGTGSEQYF. The DNA for the CDR3 is TGTGCCAGCAGTTCTCCTCCCGGGACAGGTTCCGAGCAGTACTTC. The entire variable domain, with the rest obtained from reference TRBV28 and TRBJ2-7, is as follows: DVKVTQSSRYLVKRTGEKVFLECVQDMDHENMFWYRQDPGLGLRLIYFSYDVKMKEKGDIPEGYSVSREKKERFSLILESASTNQTSMYLCASSSPPGTGSEQYFGPGTRLTVT.

The chain joins TRBV18 to TRBJ2-3, with TRBD2 matching over 10 bases. The CDR3 covers 12 residues. Germline V CDR1 and CDR2: KGHSH, LQKENI. Germline trimming cut 1 base from V and 11 bases from J; bases unmatched to any gene: 0. In nucleotides, the CDR3 is TGTGCCAGCTCACCACTAGCGGGAGGGCAGTATTTT. Amino acid sequence: CASSPLAGGQYF.

The chain recombines TRBV2 with TRBJ1-2; maybe TRBD1 (5 bases). V was pared by 6 bases and J by 8 bases, with 16 bases between. This CDR3 comprises 13 residues. Germline CDR1 and CDR2: SNHLY and FYNNEI. In DNA, the CDR3 is TGTGCCAGCAGCGGAGGGGCCCAGGGAGGCTACACCTTC. Its protein product is CASSGGAQGGYTF.

The chain joins TRBV5-4 to TRBJ2-1, with 11 bases matching TRBD2. V lost 4 bases to trimming and J lost 6 bases; unmatched junction nucleotides: 9. In germline, CDR1 is SGHNT, CDR2 YYREEE (reference sequence). CDR3 length: 16 residues. The CDR3: CASSASGTSGLNEQFF. The CDR3 DNA sequence: TGTGCCAGCAGCGCCTCAGGGACTAGCGGACTCAATGAGCAGTTCTTC. The full variable domain, its missing parts supplied by reference TRBV5-4 and TRBJ2-1, is ETGVTQSPTHLIKTRGQQVTLRCSSQSGHNTVSWYQQALGQGPQFIFQYYREEENGRGNFPPRFSGLQFPNYSSELNVNALELDDSALYLCASSASGTSGLNEQFFGPGTRLTVL.

CDR3 sequence: CASRASGSPYEQYF. The CDR3 DNA is TGTGCCAGCAGGGCCAGCGGGAGCCCCTACGAGCAGTACTTC. This chain connects TRBV6-5 to TRBJ2-7, with 8 bases that match TRBD2. This CDR3 contains 14 residues. After removal of 6 bases from V and 2 bases from J, the junction contained 6 bases not matched to a gene. Germline V lookup: CDR1 MNHEY, CDR2 SVGAGI.

The chain employs TRBV18 and TRBJ2-3; TRBD2 matches 8 bases. J was trimmed by 4 bases and V by 3 bases; bases with no gene match: 6. Germline V CDR1 and CDR2: KGHSH, LQKENI. The CDR3 sequence is 15 residues long. The CDR3 DNA follows: TGTGCCAGCTCACCTCCCAGCGGGAGTGCAGATACGCAGTATTTT. Amino acids: CASSPPSGSADTQYF.

The rearrangement links TRBV29-1 to TRBJ2-3; no firm D call. The CDR3 length is 15 residues. CDR1 and CDR2 from the germline V gene are SQVTM and ANQGSEA. V lost 2 bases and J lost 0, with 12 bases in between. CDR3 loop: CSVENEAGSTDTQYF. The CDR3 DNA follows: TGCAGCGTTGAAAATGAGGCAGGAAGCACAGATACGCAGTATTTT.

This clonotype was recorded only once. V and J are TRBV3-1 and TRBJ1-5; D is ambiguous. This CDR3 has 15 amino acids. CDR1 LGHDT and CDR2 YNNKEL come from the germline V gene (reference sequence). Trimming left V 0 bases short and J 4 bases short, with 10 bases between. Here the CDR3 reads CASSQDLRGNQPQHF. The CDR3 DNA is TGTGCCAGCAGCCAAGATCTGCGGGGTAATCAGCCCCAGCATTTT.

The chain carries TRBV3-1 and TRBJ1-5; 10 bases map to TRBD1. Germline values: CDR1 LGHDT, CDR2 YNNKEL (reference sequence). J lost 7 bases, V lost 3 bases, and 6 bases had no gene match. This CDR3 contains 15 residues. The CDR3 DNA is TGTGCCAGCAGCCAGGGACAGGGGCTGAGGCAGCCCCAGCATTTT. Its translation is CASSQGQGLRQPQHF.

V is TRBV29-1 and J is TRBJ2-6; perhaps TRBD1 as D (6 bases). The CDR3 runs to 17 residues. V was trimmed by 3 bases and J by 0 bases, leaving 15 bases between them. The germline CDR1 and CDR2 sequences are SQVTM and ANQGSEA. CDR3 sequence (DNA): TGCAGCGTTGAGTTCGCCGACAGGACCTCTGGGGCCAACGTCCTGACTTTC. It codes for CSVEFADRTSGANVLTF.

This clonotype was seen a single time. The V and J genes are TRBV30 and TRBJ1-2; the D is unclear. CDR3 length: 12 residues. Trimming removed 2 bases at V and 7 bases at J, with 11 bases between. The germline V gene has CDR1 GTSNPN and CDR2 SVGIG (reference sequence). This CDR3 is CAWSPLPGGYTF. Here the CDR3 DNA reads TGTGCCTGGAGTCCGCTCCCGGGTGGCTACACCTTC.